This passage covers 23 T cell receptor beta chains from one sample sequenced in a study of T-cell reconstitution after alpha-beta-depleted transplantation in children. Unique molecular identifiers featured in how the TCRbeta library was prepared. TCRdb independently ran MiXCR on the PCR reads; one entry per CDR3 protein. Of 700,000 or so distinct CDR3 sequences in the sample, under 15% were seen once. The specimen was PBMCs, collected before TCRalphabeta/CD19-depleted stem cell transplant. The receptors stem from a girl under 10 years old with congenital amegakaryocytic thrombocytopenia, due to receive a stem cell transplant.

In this sample, this clonotype turned up many times. The chain links TRBV20-1 to TRBJ2-3; D possibly corresponds to TRBD1 (5 bases). The CDR3 has 15 residues. V was pared by 6 bases and J by 3 bases, with 19 bases between. Germline V gene sequence: CDR1 DFQATT, CDR2 SNEGSKA (reference sequence). CDR3 amino acids: CSARILQGRTDTQYF. DNA of the CDR3: TGCAGTGCCCGAATCCTGCAGGGCAGGACAGATACGCAGTATTTT.

This clonotype was observed at least ten times. The chain uses TRBV12-3 or TRBV12-4 and TRBJ2-7; 7 nucleotides align to TRBD2. J was trimmed by 0 bases and V by 5 bases; bases with no gene match: 4. The CDR3 runs 14 residues. In DNA form, the CDR3 reads TGTGCCAGCAGTCCCCGGGAGGCCTCCTACGAGCAGTACTTC. Protein sequence: CASSPREASYEQYF.

In this sample, this clonotype turned up a few times. V and J are TRBV20-1 and TRBJ2-1, with 7 positions matching TRBD1. The CDR3 is made up of 15 amino acids. Trimming at V came to 0 bases and at J to 9 bases, leaving 11 bases not matched to a gene. Germline V gene data show CDR1 as DFQATT and CDR2 as SNEGSKA (reference sequence). The CDR3 DNA follows: TGCAGTGCTAGAGATCTGACAGGGTTCGCAGGTGAGCAGTTCTTC. It translates to CSARDLTGFAGEQFF.

This clonotype came up many times. This chain joins TRBV4-1 and TRBJ1-1; D unclear. V was pared by 11 bases and J by 4 bases, with 17 bases between. Germline V gene lookup returns CDR1 MGHRA and CDR2 YSYEKL. This CDR3 has 13 residues. The CDR3 is CAAAIGPGTEAFF. DNA of the CDR3: TGCGCCGCAGCCATTGGGCCAGGCACTGAAGCTTTCTTT.

This clonotype was seen ten or more times. The rearrangement uses TRBV20-1 and TRBJ2-1; 7 bases line up with TRBD2. The CDR3 contains 12 residues. The germline gives CDR1 DFQATT, CDR2 SNEGSKA (reference sequence). The trim removed 6 bases at V and 2 bases at J, leaving 1 base unmatched. Written as DNA, the CDR3 is TGCAGTGCCAGCGGGGCCTACAATGAGCAGTTCTTC. Translation gives CSASGAYNEQFF.

The rearrangement uses TRBV3-1 and TRBJ2-1, with TRBD2 identical over 11 bases. Germline CDR1 and CDR2: LGHDT and YNNKEL (reference sequence). J lost 5 bases, V lost 2 bases, and 5 bases had no gene match. CDR3 length: 16 residues. CDR3 region: CASSQNPGLADNEQFF. The DNA for the CDR3 is TGTGCCAGCAGCCAAAACCCGGGACTAGCGGACAATGAGCAGTTCTTC.

This clonotype occurred many times. This rearrangement joins TRBV9 to TRBJ2-1, with D maybe TRBD2 (6 bases). The ends were cut back, 0 bases at V and 8 bases at J, with 9 bases in the middle. This CDR3 is 13 amino acids long. Germline V gene lookup returns CDR1 SGDLS and CDR2 YYNGEE. In DNA, the CDR3 is TGTGCCAGCAGCGTAGAGGGAGGCGATGAGCAGTTCTTC. It yields the protein CASSVEGGDEQFF.

This clonotype was observed many times. CDR3 region: CATSIGGGSSYEQYF. In DNA form, the CDR3 reads TGTGCCACCAGCATTGGTGGCGGTTCCTCCTACGAGCAGTACTTC. The chain combines TRBV15 with TRBJ2-7, with D unresolved. This CDR3 region has 15 residues. Looked up from germline, CDR1 is LNHNV and CDR2 is YYDKDF (reference sequence). Trimming pared 4 bases from V and 0 bases from J, leaving 13 bases between. Complete variable domain (other parts from reference TRBV15 and TRBJ2-7): DAMVIQNPRYQVTQFGKPVTLSCSQTLNHNVMYWYQQKSSQAPKLLFHYYDKDFNNEADTPDNFQSRRPNTSFCFLDIRSPGLGDTAMYLCATSIGGGSSYEQYFGPGTRLTVT.

This clonotype was observed a few times. CDR3 coding DNA: TGCAGTGCTACCGCAAACGGGGGAACGGGAATGGTACAAGAGACCCAGTACTTC. This codes for CSATANGGTGMVQETQYF. The gene calls are TRBV20-1 and TRBJ2-5, with a tentative D call TRBD2 (6 bases). Germline CDR1 reads DFQATT; CDR2 reads SNEGSKA (reference sequence). Trimming shortened V by 4 bases and J by 2 bases, and 26 bases separated the two germline ends. This CDR3 has 18 residues.

There are a few counts of this clonotype. The chain carries TRBV5-1 and TRBJ2-1; TRBD2 agrees at 14 bases. V lost 4 bases to trimming and J lost 7 bases; unmatched junction nucleotides: 7. The germline V gene encodes CDR1 SGHRS and CDR2 YFSETQ. CDR3 length equals 16 residues. The CDR3 nucleotides read TGCGCCAGCAGCCCAAGACTAGCGGGAGGGCCTAATGAGCAGTTCTTC. Translation: CASSPRLAGGPNEQFF.

This clonotype showed up many times. The J gene is TRBJ2-1, the V gene TRBV29-1; D might be TRBD1 or TRBD2, each matching 5 bases. Germline CDR1 reads SQVTM; CDR2 reads ANQGSEA. The CDR3 has 12 residues. Trimming pared 3 bases from V and 5 bases from J, leaving 8 bases between. CDR3 nucleotides: TGCAGCGTTGATACGGGACACAATGAGCAGTTCTTC. Its protein is CSVDTGHNEQFF.

The table lists this clonotype with a few counts. The CDR3 is CSAPRGSPATNEKLFF. CDR3 coding DNA: TGCAGTGCTCCTCGTGGTAGTCCGGCAACTAATGAAAAACTGTTTTTT. This rearrangement joins TRBV20-1 to TRBJ1-4; D is unresolved. The CDR3 is made up of 16 amino acids. The germline V gene encodes CDR1 DFQATT and CDR2 SNEGSKA (reference sequence). V was clipped by 5 bases and J by 0 bases, with 16 bases between them.

This clonotype was seen only a few times. The V call is TRBV15, the J call TRBJ2-1; TRBD2 matches at 9 bases. This CDR3 has 15 amino acids. J gave up 3 bases and V 5 bases, and 5 bases lay outside the gene matches. Germline values: CDR1 LNHNV, CDR2 YYDKDF (reference sequence). The CDR3: CATSFRLAVYNEQFF. CDR3 nucleotide sequence: TGTGCCACCAGCTTCCGACTAGCGGTCTACAATGAGCAGTTCTTC.

The genes are TRBV6-2 or TRBV6-3 and TRBJ2-7; D ambiguous. V dropped 1 base and J dropped 7 bases, with 5 bases sitting between them. The CDR3 covers 11 residues. CDR1 is MNHEY, CDR2 SVGEGT, per germline. This CDR3 reads CASSYFWEQYF. In nucleotides, the CDR3 is TGTGCCAGCAGTTACTTCTGGGAGCAGTACTTC.

This clonotype has at least ten counts. The chain joins TRBV4-1 to TRBJ2-7; the D gene is possibly TRBD2 (5 bases). This CDR3 contains 17 residues. Deletions cut 0 bases from V and 0 bases from J, with 15 bases between. Germline V gene sequence: CDR1 MGHRA, CDR2 YSYEKL. DNA for the CDR3: TGCGCCAGCAGCCAAGAGAGATCGGGGATACTCTCCTACGAGCAGTACTTC. Residues: CASSQERSGILSYEQYF.

This clonotype was picked up many times. The chain links TRBV12-3 or TRBV12-4 to TRBJ2-3, with D possibly matching TRBD1 (5 bases). The V end was cut by 5 bases, the J end by 1 base, with 10 bases between. The CDR3 runs to 14 residues. CDR3 loop: CASSRGPGTDTQYF. The CDR3 bases are TGTGCCAGCAGTAGGGGCCCCGGCACAGATACGCAGTATTTT.

This clonotype has a handful of counts. The rearrangement uses TRBV11-3 and TRBJ2-2; 7 bases agree with TRBD1. V was clipped by 2 bases and J by 6 bases; unmatched bases: 3. The CDR3 consists of 14 residues. Germline lookup yields CDR1 SGHNT and CDR2 YENEEA. The CDR3 sequence: CASSLRGGPGELFF. Here the CDR3 DNA reads TGTGCCAGCAGCTTAAGAGGGGGCCCCGGGGAGCTGTTTTTT.

The table lists this clonotype with many counts. The chain is built from TRBV5-1 and TRBJ1-2, with 8 bases identical to TRBD1. The CDR3 runs to 15 residues. J gave up 2 bases and V 2 bases, and 5 bases lay outside the gene matches. Germline CDR1 reads SGHRS; CDR2 reads YFSETQ. The CDR3 DNA reads TGCGCCAGCAGCTTCAACCGGGACAGGAACTATGGCTACACCTTC. Amino acids: CASSFNRDRNYGYTF.

This clonotype was found many times. The chain has TRBV12-3 or TRBV12-4 and TRBJ1-4; TRBD1 matches at 9 bases. The V gene end was trimmed by 5 bases and the J gene end by 6 bases; junction bases not matched to a gene: 7. The CDR3 is 15 amino acids. CDR3 DNA: TGTGCCAGCAGTCCCACAGGGGGCGGGGATGAAAAACTGTTTTTT. The encoded protein is CASSPTGGGDEKLFF.

This clonotype appeared once. A read error may explain this, as a much larger clone is one base away. The chain combines TRBV5-1 with TRBJ2-7; D call uncertain. The germline V and J ends were trimmed by 4 bases and 5 bases, with 16 bases remaining between them. Germline loops: CDR1 SGHRS, CDR2 YFSETQ. The CDR3 is 14 residues long. The CDR3 DNA sequence: TGCGCCAGCAGCCGAGACCTACTGACCCACGAGCAGTACTTC. As protein: CASSRDLLTHEQYF.

This clonotype was picked up many times. V is TRBV12-3 or TRBV12-4 and J is TRBJ1-4; unclear D gene. The CDR3 contains 14 residues. Trimming stripped 3 bases from V and 8 bases from J, with 13 bases between. The CDR3 DNA sequence: TGTGCCAGCAGTTTCCGGGGTGAAGTCGAAAAACTGTTTTTT. Protein sequence: CASSFRGEVEKLFF.

This clonotype was detected ten times or more. The gene calls are TRBV20-1 and TRBJ2-3; a possible D gene is TRBD1 (5 bases). V dropped 3 bases and J dropped 3 bases, with 7 bases sitting between them. CDR3 length: 12 amino acids. Germline CDR1 DFQATT, CDR2 SNEGSKA (reference sequence). Here the CDR3 DNA reads TGCAGTGCTAGGAGGACAACAGATACGCAGTATTTT. It translates to CSARRTTDTQYF.

The gene calls are TRBV12-3 or TRBV12-4 and TRBJ2-7; D is uncertain. CDR3 length: 14 residues. V shed 2 bases and J shed 3 bases, with 11 bases lying between them. The CDR3 DNA is TGTGCCAGCAGTTTACTATTAAGAGGCTACGAGCAGTACTTC. This translates into CASSLLLRGYEQYF.